These T cell receptor beta chains were read from a single sample in a study of blood T cell repertoires in COVID-19. TCRdb's copy holds only in-frame clones and misses some; the assay was immunoSEQ multiplex PCR. The sample shows 100,000 to 150,000 clones, 86% of them seen only once. Sequencing used PBMCs or T cells enriched from blood (not recorded which). The receptors shown here come from a woman between 45 and 60 years old who had recovered from COVID-19. The CDR3 runs from the conserved cysteine through the conserved F or W.

j_gene: TRBJ2-7; v_gene: TRBV27; CDR3aa: CASSLEGSPYEQYF
j_gene: TRBJ2-1; v_gene: TRBV25-1; CDR3aa: CASGRTSGGAAHNEQFF
j_gene: TRBJ2-7; v_gene: TRBV25-1; CDR3aa: CASGDSYEQYF
j_gene: TRBJ1-1; v_gene: TRBV5-1; CDR3aa: CASSPQTGANTEAFF
j_gene: TRBJ2-5; v_gene: TRBV4-1; CDR3aa: CASSQVWRGFWETQYF
j_gene: TRBJ2-5; v_gene: TRBV5-4; CDR3aa: CASSSTSGEETQYF
j_gene: TRBJ2-2; v_gene: TRBV4-1; CDR3aa: CASSQVGGPELFF
j_gene: TRBJ2-4; v_gene: TRBV3-1/TRBV3-2; CDR3aa: CASSPILAGGQSSAKNIQYF
j_gene: TRBJ1-1; v_gene: TRBV7-2; CDR3aa: CASSTREGVEAFF
j_gene: TRBJ1-1; v_gene: TRBV4-2; CDR3aa: CASSPNGGDNTEAFF
j_gene: TRBJ1-3; v_gene: TRBV10-3; CDR3aa: CAISESVAGGSIEGNTIYF
j_gene: TRBJ1-1; v_gene: TRBV30; CDR3aa: CAWNPGQGYEAFF
j_gene: TRBJ1-1; v_gene: TRBV19; CDR3aa: CASSIRTGMNTEAFF
j_gene: TRBJ2-5; v_gene: TRBV11-2; CDR3aa: CASSRDSSLETQYF
j_gene: TRBJ1-3; v_gene: TRBV6-6; CDR3aa: CASRSAGQLGNTIYF
j_gene: TRBJ1-2; v_gene: TRBV19; CDR3aa: CASSIGQGTGNYGYTF
j_gene: TRBJ2-5; v_gene: TRBV19; CDR3aa: CASSPNPGTQYF
j_gene: TRBJ2-3; v_gene: TRBV6-1; CDR3aa: CASSESRRGTDTQYF
j_gene: TRBJ2-1; v_gene: TRBV7-2; CDR3aa: CASSLRQGVTYNEQFF
j_gene: TRBJ1-2; v_gene: TRBV9; CDR3aa: CASSDRDRAGYGYTF
j_gene: TRBJ2-1; v_gene: TRBV10-1; CDR3aa: CASSERQGGYNEQFF
j_gene: TRBJ2-2; v_gene: TRBV7-9; CDR3aa: CASSPTGTNTGELFF
j_gene: TRBJ2-7; v_gene: TRBV6-5; CDR3aa: CASTNRGEQYF
j_gene: TRBJ1-4; v_gene: TRBV27; CDR3aa: CASSPGPRSEKLFF
j_gene: TRBJ1-2; v_gene: TRBV5-6; CDR3aa: CASSSTGYGYTF
j_gene: TRBJ1-1; v_gene: TRBV19; CDR3aa: CASSRAATNTEAFF
j_gene: TRBJ2-3; v_gene: TRBV6-5; CDR3aa: CASSYSIRGDTQYF
j_gene: TRBJ2-7; v_gene: TRBV5-8; CDR3aa: CASSLPGQGYEQYF
j_gene: TRBJ2-6; v_gene: TRBV3-1/TRBV3-2; CDR3aa: CASSQVPGGVLVTGANVLTF
j_gene: TRBJ1-4; v_gene: TRBV9; CDR3aa: CASSASTGNNEKLFF
j_gene: TRBJ1-1; v_gene: TRBV29-1; CDR3aa: CSVAGQGTRAFF
j_gene: TRBJ1-1; v_gene: TRBV12-5; CDR3aa: CASGLVRVEMNTEAFF
j_gene: TRBJ2-5; v_gene: TRBV4-3; CDR3aa: CASSQETSGGETQYF
j_gene: TRBJ2-7; v_gene: TRBV3-1/TRBV3-2; CDR3aa: CASSQGYWVGAAADEQYF
j_gene: TRBJ1-6; v_gene: TRBV11-3; CDR3aa: CASSWSGTGAINSPLHF
j_gene: TRBJ2-1; v_gene: TRBV20-1; CDR3aa: CSASVGATTYNEQFF
j_gene: TRBJ2-1; v_gene: TRBV15; CDR3aa: CATSRDTQRGGDEQFF
j_gene: TRBJ2-6; v_gene: TRBV7-3; CDR3aa: CASSLGQGSGANVLTF
j_gene: TRBJ1-1; v_gene: TRBV7-2; CDR3aa: CASSARPQGALGNTEAFF
j_gene: TRBJ2-1; v_gene: TRBV2; CDR3aa: CASRAGDLINEQFF
j_gene: TRBJ1-5; v_gene: TRBV6-5; CDR3aa: CASSYGTGRNQPQHF
j_gene: TRBJ1-4; v_gene: TRBV2; CDR3aa: CASSPNTSREKLFF
j_gene: TRBJ1-3; v_gene: TRBV5-4; CDR3aa: CASSLASGSGNTIYF
j_gene: TRBJ2-5; v_gene: TRBV11-2; CDR3aa: CASSLAYRGDETQYF
j_gene: TRBJ2-7; v_gene: TRBV18; CDR3aa: CASSTGAGTYEQYF
j_gene: TRBJ2-7; v_gene: TRBV30; CDR3aa: CAWSVATLLEYF
j_gene: TRBJ2-4; v_gene: TRBV5-5; CDR3aa: CASSAGTAEYF
j_gene: TRBJ2-1; v_gene: TRBV19; CDR3aa: CASSRASGVDSYNEQFF
j_gene: TRBJ2-3; v_gene: TRBV5-1; CDR3aa: CASREGQGMPDTQYF
j_gene: TRBJ1-6; v_gene: TRBV7-9; CDR3aa: CASSLVDRSPLGSPLHF
j_gene: TRBJ1-2; v_gene: TRBV7-8; CDR3aa: CASSLRSQGDYGYTF
j_gene: TRBJ2-3; v_gene: TRBV9; CDR3aa: CASSVGSVSTDTQYF
j_gene: TRBJ1-5; v_gene: TRBV19; CDR3aa: CATTDRRYRQPQHF
j_gene: TRBJ2-3; v_gene: TRBV7-9; CDR3aa: CASNPRQGSGGRTDTQYF
j_gene: TRBJ2-1; v_gene: TRBV4-3; CDR3aa: CASSQDPAGVNEQFF
j_gene: TRBJ2-6; v_gene: TRBV5-4; CDR3aa: CASSLVGRDSSGANVLTF